The rows below give T cell receptor beta chains drawn from one sample of a study of shared clonotypes between healthy human individuals. Profiling relied on immunoSEQ multiplex PCR, and the TCRdb table lists in-frame clones only, not all of them. The sample comprises under 750,000 clones, over 60% of which are singletons, and under 2% rests with the top ten. Sequencing used memory CD4+ T cells sorted from blood. Receptor source: a woman in her twenties or thirties in good health. Each CDR3 is given with its conserved first and last residue. D genes are given only for firm matches. The size entry is marked missing in some rows and otherwise reads once, few, many or a size class.

TRBV5-8	-	-	TRBJ1-1	CASSFRPGQGASEAFF	TGTGCCAGCAGCTTTAGGCCCGGCCAGGGAGCTTCGGAAGCTTTCTTT
TRBV19	-	-	TRBJ2-1	CASSPVHYNEQFF	TGTGCCAGTTCGCCAGTCCACTACAATGAGCAGTTCTTC
TRBV30	once	-	TRBJ1-4	CAWSPSEVVREKLFF	TGTGCCTGGAGTCCCTCTGAGGTGGTGCGGGAAAAACTGTTTTTT
TRBV5-1	-	-	TRBJ2-2	CASSQPGELFF	TGCGCCAGCAGCCAGCCCGGGGAGCTGTTTTTT
TRBV2	-	-	TRBJ2-7	CASSLRQDSYEQYF	TGTGCCAGCAGCCTACGACAGGACTCCTACGAGCAGTACTTC
TRBV6-1	once	TRBD2	TRBJ2-1	CASSEYDLGSSGYNEQFF	TGTGCCAGCAGTGAATATGATCTGGGGTCTAGCGGATACAATGAGCAGTTCTTC
TRBV10-3	-	TRBD2	TRBJ2-7	CAITTSGEQYF	TGTGCCATTACGACTAGCGGCGAGCAGTACTTC
TRBV7-9	few	-	TRBJ1-2	CASNQGEVYGYTF	TGTGCCAGCAACCAGGGAGAGGTCTATGGCTACACCTTC
TRBV19	-	TRBD2	TRBJ2-7	CASTAGLAGGRSYEQYF	TGTGCCAGTACCGCGGGACTAGCGGGAGGGCGCTCCTACGAGCAGTACTTC
TRBV2	-	-	TRBJ1-5	CASSESGVGPQHF	TGTGCCAGCAGTGAGTCAGGAGTGGGGCCCCAGCATTTT
TRBV5-1	once	-	TRBJ2-1	CASSLSRPSYNEQFF	TGCGCCAGCAGCTTGTCCCGGCCTTCCTACAATGAGCAGTTCTTC
TRBV28	once	-	TRBJ2-3	CASRDSADTQYF	TGTGCCAGCAGGGACTCGGCAGATACGCAGTATTTT
TRBV28	-	TRBD2	TRBJ2-7	CASRTTGLAITYEQYF	TGTGCCAGCAGGACGACGGGACTAGCTATAACCTACGAGCAGTACTTC
TRBV5-1	-	-	TRBJ1-4	CASSSSGNAEKLFF	TGCGCCAGCAGCTCCTCAGGGAATGCTGAAAAACTGTTTTTT
TRBV11-2	-	-	TRBJ2-7	CASSLVPSSYEQYF	TGTGCCAGCAGCTTAGTGCCTTCGTCCTACGAGCAGTACTTC
TRBV11-3	few	-	TRBJ1-1	CASSLSGHEAFF	TGTGCCAGCAGCTTATCGGGACACGAAGCTTTCTTT
TRBV5-4	-	-	TRBJ2-7	CASSLERFHEQYF	TGTGCCAGCAGCTTGGAAAGATTCCACGAGCAGTACTTC
TRBV7-3	-	-	TRBJ2-7	CASSPGGGNYEQYF	TGTGCCAGCAGCCCCGGCGGCGGGAACTACGAGCAGTACTTC
TRBV28	-	-	TRBJ2-7	CATGGISYEQYF	TGTGCCACCGGCGGTATCAGCTACGAGCAGTACTTC
TRBV7-6	-	TRBD2	TRBJ2-7	CASSLGLAGGPYEQYF	TGTGCCAGCAGCCTAGGGCTCGCGGGGGGCCCCTACGAGCAGTACTTC
TRBV10-1	-	TRBD1	TRBJ1-1	CASSPSRQGARSEAFF	TGCGCCAGCAGTCCCTCACGACAGGGGGCTAGGTCTGAAGCTTTCTTT
TRBV5-6	-	TRBD1	TRBJ2-3	CASTRDRGLTDTQYF	TGTGCCAGCACTCGGGACAGGGGGCTCACAGATACGCAGTATTTT
TRBV19	many	-	TRBJ1-1	CASSMVSDSEAFF	TGTGCCAGTAGTATGGTGTCAGATTCTGAAGCTTTCTTT
TRBV28	-	TRBD2	TRBJ2-1	CASSPSGRAREQFF	TGTGCCAGCAGTCCTAGCGGGAGGGCCAGGGAGCAGTTCTTC
TRBV27	once	-	TRBJ2-1	CASSLHTTNEQFF	TGTGCCAGCAGTCTGCACACGACAAATGAGCAGTTCTTC
TRBV30	-	-	TRBJ2-1	CAWRGVHEQFF	TGTGCCTGGAGGGGGGTCCATGAGCAGTTCTTC
TRBV10-1	once	TRBD2	TRBJ2-2	CASSEAGGGTGELFF	TGCGCCAGCAGTGAAGCGGGAGGGGGCACCGGGGAGCTGTTTTTT
TRBV5-1	-	TRBD1	TRBJ1-3	CASSPDGTGVGNTIYF	TGCGCCAGCAGCCCGGACGGGACAGGGGTAGGAAACACCATATATTTT
TRBV5-8	few	TRBD2	TRBJ2-2	CASSWGTSHTGELFF	TGTGCCAGCAGCTGGGGGACTAGCCACACCGGGGAGCTGTTTTTT
TRBV6-1	-	TRBD2	TRBJ2-7	CASSPTSGRGQYF	TGTGCCAGCAGTCCGACTAGCGGGAGGGGACAGTACTTC
TRBV19	-	-	TRBJ2-5	CASSAGRPRTQYF	TGTGCCAGTAGTGCCGGACGACCCCGAACCCAGTACTTC
TRBV9	many	TRBD1	TRBJ2-1	CASSVGQGVYEQFF	TGTGCCAGCAGCGTAGGACAGGGAGTCTATGAGCAGTTCTTC
TRBV10-1	-	-	TRBJ1-1	CASRPGHGTEAFF	TGCGCCAGCAGACCGGGGCATGGGACTGAAGCTTTCTTT
TRBV4-2	-	-	TRBJ1-1	CASSLARGKGGTEAFF	TGTGCCAGCAGCCTCGCCAGGGGAAAGGGGGGCACTGAAGCTTTCTTT
TRBV9	-	-	TRBJ2-5	CASSVGTAQETQYF	TGTGCCAGCAGCGTAGGCACAGCTCAAGAGACCCAGTACTTC
TRBV5-6	-	-	TRBJ2-3	CASSLGGTQYF	TGTGCCAGCTCCCTGGGAGGTACGCAGTATTTT
TRBV5-6	-	-	TRBJ1-2	CASSRPTVNYGYTF	TGTGCCAGCAGCCGGCCGACCGTGAACTATGGCTACACCTTC
TRBV2	-	-	TRBJ1-1	CASSEIGRQVFAFF	TGTGCCAGCAGTGAGATCGGAAGACAGGTGTTCGCTTTCTTT
TRBV29-1	-	-	TRBJ2-7	CSIRGGYEQYF	TGCAGCATCCGAGGAGGCTACGAGCAGTACTTC
TRBV28	-	TRBD1	TRBJ1-5	CASSLTGQGWQPQHF	TGTGCCAGCAGTCTCACAGGACAGGGGTGGCAGCCCCAGCATTTT